This is a list of T cell receptor beta chains from one sample in a study of OX40 agonist ivuxolimab in advanced cancers. Sequencing was performed with immunoSEQ multiplex PCR; in TCRdb, only in-frame clones are kept and a portion is missing. The sample gives around 140,000 clones, 90% of which show up once; approximately 1.1% is in the top ten. The sample here was CD4+ or CD8+ T cells sorted from blood, taken in a trial of the OX40 agonist ivuxolimab. Receptors originate from an adult with an advanced solid tumor such as melanoma, head and neck, liver or kidney cancer. Each CDR3 is given with its conserved first and last residue. The order of the fields is V gene, clone size, J gene, D gene, CDR3 DNA, CDR3 protein. A D gene is named only where the DNA matches it firmly. Size is omitted from some rows. Given values are once, few, many or a class for expanded clones.

TRBV15	.	TRBJ2-7	TRBD1	TGTGCCACCAGCAGGGGGACAGGGGTCTCCTACGAGCAGTACTTC	CATSRGTGVSYEQYF
TRBV7-3	.	TRBJ2-3	TRBD1	TGTGCCAGCAGTTTGAGGGGGACAGGGGTAGATACGCAGTATTTT	CASSLRGTGVDTQYF
TRBV15	few	TRBJ2-3	TRBD2	TGTGCCACCAGCCTCGGCGGGAGCGCCTTCTCAGATACGCAGTATTTT	CATSLGGSAFSDTQYF
TRBV5-1	.	TRBJ2-7	.	TGCGCCAGCAGCTTGGGGACGGAATCCTACGAGCAGTACTTC	CASSLGTESYEQYF
TRBV6-5	once	TRBJ1-1	.	TGTGCCAGCAGTCCCCGGACCCCCCTGGGCGCTTTCTTT	CASSPRTPLGAFF
TRBV7-8	.	TRBJ2-5	TRBD2	TGTGCCAGCAGCTTGGAGACTAGCGACCAAGAGACCCAGTACTTC	CASSLETSDQETQYF
TRBV5-1	.	TRBJ2-7	.	TGCGCCAGCAGGCCCCGACAGGCCTCCTACGAGCAGTACTTC	CASRPRQASYEQYF
TRBV9	.	TRBJ2-3	.	TGTGCCAGCAGCGAACAGGAGAGTGCAGATACGCAGTATTTT	CASSEQESADTQYF
TRBV28	.	TRBJ2-7	TRBD2	TGTGCCAGCAGTTCCTCAGCGGGGGGGACCTACGAGCAGTACTTC	CASSSSAGGTYEQYF
TRBV6-6	.	TRBJ2-3	.	TGTGCCAGCATTCTATCGGGGGTGCGGGCAGATACGCAGTATTTT	CASILSGVRADTQYF